Sequencing of this TCR beta chain was carried out in a study of T-cell reconstitution after alpha-beta-depleted transplantation in children. This clonotype was recorded at least ten times. Preparation of the TCRbeta library was carried out with unique molecular identifiers. TCRdb ran MiXCR on the PCR reads and lists one entry per CDR3 protein. The sample consists of approximately 590,000 distinct CDR3 sequences, over 9.5% of them appearing once. The CDR3 is made up of 14 amino acids. The germline V gene encodes CDR1 MDHEN and CDR2 SYDVKM. V was clipped by 6 bases and J by 7 bases, with 16 bases between them.

The TCR comes from a human donor who donated a stem cell graft to a child with acute myeloid leukemia. Specimen: PBMCs from the stem cell graft donor, collected from the stem cell graft. This chain joins TRBV28 and TRBJ1-3; a weak D match, TRBD1 (6 bases). The CDR3 protein is CASSSMDRKNTIYF. For the CDR3, the DNA is TGTGCCAGCAGCTCAATGGACAGAAAGAACACCATATATTTT.